This T cell receptor beta chain is from a study of T cell repertoires in cytomegalovirus infection (dated by TCRdb to about 2019). General notes on the study: Peptide stimulations targeted recently identified HLA-C-restricted CMV epitopes, whose presentation resists viral immunomodulation, together with well-studied HLA-B-restricted epitopes. The HLA type of each donor mattered for the analysis, because public TCR beta signatures pointed to carriage of CMV infection along with the matching HLA type. The study at large found these results: The ex vivo response was dominated by HLA-C-restricted CMV-specific TCR beta clonotypes, and the single most frequent clonotype in two of eight donors was supplied by these HLA-C-restricted clonotypes. Carriers of CMV infection plus the relevant HLA type were discriminated by the cumulative frequency of public TCR beta family members in the study cohort and in an independent 352-donor cohort.

The V and J ends are trimmed by 2 bases and 5 bases, leaving 9 bases between them. CDR1 and CDR2 were assigned from the germline V gene as SNHLY and FYNNEI. The CDR3 spans 13 residues, from the cysteine through the phenylalanine. Only the CDR3 portion is preserved as DNA: 39 bases, with reading frame beginning at the first base. Taken with the paper, the label for treatment or condition translates to: in vitro stimulation with specific CMV peptide epitopes to enrich CMV-specific T cells. This clonotype was counted only a few times. The target of this receptor is not known. No base quality values were provided; no much bigger clone lies one nucleotide off. Sequencing relied on an Illumina HiSeq 1500. TCRdb redid the processing of the public reads, applying fastp at Q25 and MiXCR, and retained in-frame beta chains. Rows matching on CDR3 protein sequence are summarized as one entry with the most common DNA and genes. The sample has a few hundred thousand distinct CDR3 sequences on record, around 40% of them singletons. The top ten clones comprise 48% of the sample.

The source of this sequence is a human donor in good health (CMV status not recorded). Some clones in this sample may be carry-over from other donors' samples. Recombination linked TRBV2 to TRBJ1-2; the D gene is perhaps TRBD1, on 6 matching bases. The sample consisted of cultured PBMCs, taken from culture after CMV antigen stimulation. The DNA sequence is given as TGTGCCAGCAGTGAAAGGGGGGAATATGGCTACACCTTC. It translates as CASSERGEYGYTF.